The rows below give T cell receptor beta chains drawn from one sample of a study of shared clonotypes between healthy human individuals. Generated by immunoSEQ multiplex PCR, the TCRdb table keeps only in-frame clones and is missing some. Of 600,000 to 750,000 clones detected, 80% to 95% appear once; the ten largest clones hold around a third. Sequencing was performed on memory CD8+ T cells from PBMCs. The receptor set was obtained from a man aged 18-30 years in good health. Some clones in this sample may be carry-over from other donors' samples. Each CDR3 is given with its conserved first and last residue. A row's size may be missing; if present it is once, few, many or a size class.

CDR3 protein: CASSQLDPSYNEQFF
J gene: TRBJ2-1
clone size: NA
V gene: TRBV14

CDR3 protein: CASSFFYEQYF
J gene: TRBJ2-7
clone size: NA
V gene: TRBV7-8

CDR3 protein: CASGWGDAEQYF
J gene: TRBJ2-7
clone size: NA
V gene: TRBV25-1

CDR3 protein: CASSPTGGTNYGYTF
J gene: TRBJ1-2
clone size: NA
V gene: TRBV6-5

CDR3 protein: CASSPKAQGWGYEQYF
J gene: TRBJ2-7
clone size: NA
V gene: TRBV27

CDR3 protein: CASREGSTDTQYF
J gene: TRBJ2-3
clone size: NA
V gene: TRBV9

CDR3 protein: CASSSLRTGPSNQPQHF
J gene: TRBJ1-5
clone size: NA
V gene: TRBV27

CDR3 protein: CASGLALAGDLNEQFF
J gene: TRBJ2-1
clone size: NA
V gene: TRBV12-5

CDR3 protein: CASSVWQGLFYEQYF
J gene: TRBJ2-7
clone size: NA
V gene: TRBV19

CDR3 protein: CASSPRTGTGELFF
J gene: TRBJ2-2
clone size: NA
V gene: TRBV19

CDR3 protein: CASSLGLKSSYNEQFF
J gene: TRBJ2-1
clone size: NA
V gene: TRBV5-6

CDR3 protein: CASSQSGYEQYF
J gene: TRBJ2-7
clone size: many
V gene: TRBV4-1

CDR3 protein: CASSLLSGNTGELFF
J gene: TRBJ2-2
clone size: NA
V gene: TRBV27

CDR3 protein: CASMLQGYGEKLFF
J gene: TRBJ1-4
clone size: NA
V gene: TRBV28

CDR3 protein: CAWSERENYGYTF
J gene: TRBJ1-2
clone size: NA
V gene: TRBV30

CDR3 protein: CASSSPPNTRNTEAFF
J gene: TRBJ1-1
clone size: NA
V gene: TRBV5-1

CDR3 protein: CASSLNPGQGPYEQYF
J gene: TRBJ2-7
clone size: NA
V gene: TRBV7-8

CDR3 protein: CASSEGGHAETQYF
J gene: TRBJ2-5
clone size: NA
V gene: TRBV6-1

CDR3 protein: CATRPHLSDRGTEAFF
J gene: TRBJ1-1
clone size: NA
V gene: TRBV28

CDR3 protein: CASGGARGLLAKNIQYF
J gene: TRBJ2-4
clone size: NA
V gene: TRBV28

CDR3 protein: CASSLEGLNTQYF
J gene: TRBJ2-3
clone size: NA
V gene: TRBV7-8

CDR3 protein: CASSDGQGEKLFF
J gene: TRBJ1-4
clone size: many
V gene: TRBV25-1

CDR3 protein: CASTSSQEPPNYGYTF
J gene: TRBJ1-2
clone size: NA
V gene: TRBV5-6

CDR3 protein: CASNPGQASSYEQYF
J gene: TRBJ2-7
clone size: NA
V gene: TRBV27

CDR3 protein: CASSQDRGQRYYEQYF
J gene: TRBJ2-7
clone size: NA
V gene: TRBV28

CDR3 protein: CASSLGQGVQTQYF
J gene: TRBJ2-5
clone size: once
V gene: TRBV7-2

CDR3 protein: CASDLAGGIDTQYF
J gene: TRBJ2-3
clone size: NA
V gene: TRBV28

CDR3 protein: CASRALTSGSYEQYF
J gene: TRBJ2-7
clone size: NA
V gene: TRBV6-5

CDR3 protein: CASSQDGTSGSEGGNEQFF
J gene: TRBJ2-1
clone size: NA
V gene: TRBV4-3

CDR3 protein: CASSQSLEGAGISYEQYF
J gene: TRBJ2-7
clone size: NA
V gene: TRBV16

CDR3 protein: CASSQEMPGTLTNEKLFF
J gene: TRBJ1-4
clone size: NA
V gene: TRBV4-3

CDR3 protein: CASSQNRGGVGIGELFF
J gene: TRBJ2-2
clone size: NA
V gene: TRBV4-1

CDR3 protein: CASSYTPRLGLALPDTQYF
J gene: TRBJ2-3
clone size: NA
V gene: TRBV7-9

CDR3 protein: CASSLWRGYEQYF
J gene: TRBJ2-7
clone size: many
V gene: TRBV7-2

CDR3 protein: CASSQGRGAYEQYF
J gene: TRBJ2-7
clone size: NA
V gene: TRBV14

CDR3 protein: CASSLQQGYSGNTIYF
J gene: TRBJ1-3
clone size: NA
V gene: TRBV5-6

CDR3 protein: CASSISYGKQQYF
J gene: TRBJ2-7
clone size: NA
V gene: TRBV19

CDR3 protein: CASTTPGVHYGYTF
J gene: TRBJ1-2
clone size: NA
V gene: TRBV6-1

CDR3 protein: CASSFSGFYGYTF
J gene: TRBJ1-2
clone size: NA
V gene: TRBV27

CDR3 protein: CASSIVQRPYNEQFF
J gene: TRBJ2-1
clone size: NA
V gene: TRBV19

CDR3 protein: CASSNRDTFYYGYTF
J gene: TRBJ1-2
clone size: NA
V gene: TRBV2

CDR3 protein: CASSERGLAGVEAKNIQYF
J gene: TRBJ2-4
clone size: once
V gene: TRBV2

CDR3 protein: CASSPRWASGSFEPDTQYF
J gene: TRBJ2-3
clone size: NA
V gene: TRBV28

CDR3 protein: CASSYDRDYEQYF
J gene: TRBJ2-7
clone size: NA
V gene: TRBV28

CDR3 protein: CASSIGRGLWTEAFF
J gene: TRBJ1-1
clone size: NA
V gene: TRBV19

CDR3 protein: CASSQERTGLAGYTF
J gene: TRBJ1-2
clone size: NA
V gene: TRBV7-9

CDR3 protein: CASSPYSYEQYF
J gene: TRBJ2-7
clone size: few
V gene: TRBV7-9

CDR3 protein: CASSFFQGSYNEQFF
J gene: TRBJ2-1
clone size: NA
V gene: TRBV7-3

CDR3 protein: CASSTLNTDRLFSPYGYTF
J gene: TRBJ1-2
clone size: NA
V gene: TRBV18

CDR3 protein: CASSHGPHQETQYF
J gene: TRBJ2-5
clone size: NA
V gene: TRBV6-6

CDR3 protein: CASRVMTSGANEQFF
J gene: TRBJ2-1
clone size: many
V gene: TRBV11-1

CDR3 protein: CASSRLAGGSHEQYF
J gene: TRBJ2-7
clone size: NA
V gene: TRBV7-2

CDR3 protein: CASSASPGTSGRYGDEQFF
J gene: TRBJ2-1
clone size: NA
V gene: TRBV9

CDR3 protein: CASSQDRGLGNTIYF
J gene: TRBJ1-3
clone size: NA
V gene: TRBV4-1

CDR3 protein: CASRRSGANVLTF
J gene: TRBJ2-6
clone size: NA
V gene: TRBV28

CDR3 protein: CASSPQRAGELFF
J gene: TRBJ2-2
clone size: NA
V gene: TRBV27

CDR3 protein: CASSPPRRGMTDTQYF
J gene: TRBJ2-3
clone size: NA
V gene: TRBV18

CDR3 protein: CASSIDDLSSYNEQFF
J gene: TRBJ2-1
clone size: NA
V gene: TRBV19

CDR3 protein: CASSLVSGRAGLNEQFF
J gene: TRBJ2-1
clone size: NA
V gene: TRBV5-4